This T cell receptor beta chain was sequenced for a study of blood T cell repertoires in COVID-19. Study as a whole: There were acute and convalescent COVID-19 samples, and they came from the United States, Italy and Spain. Sources were T cells, B-cell-depleted T cells, or PBMCs; the material itself was cDNA or gDNA.

In the original workflow: Amplification of reference gene primers was used by the study to estimate nucleated cell counts. Measured with immunoSEQ multiplex PCR; TCRdb has only the in-frame clones, and not every one. For V, J and clone size, that table is used; D and trimming come from the DNA. The data hold about 200,000 clones, with roughly four fifths observed a single time. The length of the CDR3 is 14 residues. J was trimmed by 3 bases and V by 9 bases; bases with no gene match: 6. CDR1 LNHDA and CDR2 SQIVND come from the germline V gene (reference sequence). This clone has a single count. V usage is TRBV19 and J usage is TRBJ2-2; 8 bases agree with TRBD1. The sequenced sample was peripheral blood. This TCR was recovered from a woman aged 40 to 55 with acute or convalescent COVID-19. The CDR3 DNA follows: TGTGCCAGCAGGGGGCAGGTGGACACCGGGGAGCTGTTTTTT. Protein product: CASRGQVDTGELFF.